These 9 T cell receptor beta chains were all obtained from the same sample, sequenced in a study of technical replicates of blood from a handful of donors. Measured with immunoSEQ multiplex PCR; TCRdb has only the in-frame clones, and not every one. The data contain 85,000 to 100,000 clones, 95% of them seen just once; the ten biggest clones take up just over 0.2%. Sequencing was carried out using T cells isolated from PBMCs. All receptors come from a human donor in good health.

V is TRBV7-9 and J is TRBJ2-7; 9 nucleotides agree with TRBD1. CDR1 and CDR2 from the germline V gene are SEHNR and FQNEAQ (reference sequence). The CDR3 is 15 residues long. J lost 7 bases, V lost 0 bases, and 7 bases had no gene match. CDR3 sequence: CASSLAAGQGREQYF. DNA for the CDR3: TGTGCCAGCAGCTTAGCGGCGGGACAGGGCCGGGAGCAGTACTTC.

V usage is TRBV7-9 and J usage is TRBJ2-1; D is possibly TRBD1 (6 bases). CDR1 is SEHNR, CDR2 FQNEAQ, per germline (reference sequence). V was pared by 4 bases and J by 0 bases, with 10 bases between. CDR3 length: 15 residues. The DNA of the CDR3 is TGTGCCAGCAGCTCCTACAGGGACTCCTACAATGAGCAGTTCTTC. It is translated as CASSSYRDSYNEQFF.

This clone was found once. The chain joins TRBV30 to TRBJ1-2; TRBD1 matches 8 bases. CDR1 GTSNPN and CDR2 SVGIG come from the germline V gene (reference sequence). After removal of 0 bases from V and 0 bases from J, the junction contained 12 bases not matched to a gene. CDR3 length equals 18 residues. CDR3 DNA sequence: TGTGCCTGGAGTGTAATTTTGGTACAGGGGGGATCTAACTATGGCTACACCTTC. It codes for CAWSVILVQGGSNYGYTF. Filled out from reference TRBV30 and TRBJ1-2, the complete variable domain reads SQTIHQWPATLVQPVGSPLSLECTVEGTSNPNLYWYRQAAGRGLQLLFYSVGIGQISSEVPQNLSASRPQDRQFILSSKKLLLSDSGFYLCAWSVILVQGGSNYGYTFGSGTRLTVV.

For the CDR3, the DNA is TGTGCCAGCAGCGCAGGATTAAACACTGAAGCTTTCTTT. It translates to CASSAGLNTEAFF. The chain recombines TRBV9 with TRBJ1-1; D uncertain. V lost 3 bases to trimming and J lost 2 bases, with 8 bases between them. The CDR3 has 13 amino acids. The germline V gene has CDR1 SGDLS and CDR2 YYNGEE. Complete variable domain (other parts from reference TRBV9 and TRBJ1-1): DSGVTQTPKHLITATGQRVTLRCSPRSGDLSVYWYQQSLDQGLQFLIQYYNGEERAKGNILERFSAQQFPDLHSELNLSSLELGDSALYFCASSAGLNTEAFFGQGTRLTVV.

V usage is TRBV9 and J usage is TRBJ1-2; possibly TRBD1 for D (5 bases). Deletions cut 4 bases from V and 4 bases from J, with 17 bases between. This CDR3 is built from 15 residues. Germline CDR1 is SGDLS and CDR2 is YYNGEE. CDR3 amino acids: CASSSGGGGIYGYTF. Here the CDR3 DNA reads TGTGCCAGCAGCAGTGGGGGGGGAGGCATCTATGGCTACACCTTC. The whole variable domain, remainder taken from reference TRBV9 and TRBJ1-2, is DSGVTQTPKHLITATGQRVTLRCSPRSGDLSVYWYQQSLDQGLQFLIQYYNGEERAKGNILERFSAQQFPDLHSELNLSSLELGDSALYFCASSSGGGGIYGYTFGSGTRLTVV.

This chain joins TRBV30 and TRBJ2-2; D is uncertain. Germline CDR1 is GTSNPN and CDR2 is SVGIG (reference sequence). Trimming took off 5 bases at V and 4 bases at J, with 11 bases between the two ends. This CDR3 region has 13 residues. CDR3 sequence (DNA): TGTGCCTGGGATCGACAACGCACCGGGGAGCTGTTTTTT. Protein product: CAWDRQRTGELFF.

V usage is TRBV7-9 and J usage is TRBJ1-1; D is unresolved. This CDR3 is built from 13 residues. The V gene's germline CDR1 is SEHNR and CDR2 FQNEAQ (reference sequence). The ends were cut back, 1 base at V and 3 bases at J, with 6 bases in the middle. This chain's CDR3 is CASSLVSYTEAFF. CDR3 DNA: TGTGCCAGCAGCTTAGTGAGTTACACTGAAGCTTTCTTT.

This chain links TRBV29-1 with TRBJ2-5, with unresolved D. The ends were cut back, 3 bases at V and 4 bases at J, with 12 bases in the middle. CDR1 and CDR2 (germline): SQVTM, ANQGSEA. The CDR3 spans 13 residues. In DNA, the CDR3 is TGCAGCGTTGACGTCCAGGTCGGAGAGACCCAGTACTTC. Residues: CSVDVQVGETQYF.

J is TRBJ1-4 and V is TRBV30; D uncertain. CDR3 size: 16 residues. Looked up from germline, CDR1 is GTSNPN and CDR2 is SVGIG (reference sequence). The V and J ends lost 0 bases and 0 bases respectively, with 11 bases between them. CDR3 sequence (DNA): TGTGCCTGGAGTGTACTCTGGAGCCCAACTAATGAAAAACTGTTTTTT. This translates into CAWSVLWSPTNEKLFF.